The 17 T cell receptor beta chains given below trace back to one sample, sequenced in a study of OX40 agonist ivuxolimab in advanced cancers. The table came from immunoSEQ multiplex PCR; TCRdb's copy has only in-frame clones and leaves some out. The repertoire includes approximately 77,000 clones, around nine tenths of them detected once, and 4% to 5% sits in the top ten. The input for sequencing was CD4+ or CD8+ T cells sorted from blood, taken in a trial of the OX40 agonist ivuxolimab. Receptors originate from an adult with an advanced solid tumor such as melanoma, head and neck, liver or kidney cancer.

This clone was recorded only once. This chain joins TRBV28 and TRBJ2-1, with 10 bases identical to TRBD2. Germline loops: CDR1 MDHEN, CDR2 SYDVKM. This CDR3 has 14 amino acids. The J segment lost 6 bases and the V segment lost 5 bases, leaving 4 bases of the junction unmatched. In DNA, the CDR3 is TGTGCCAGCAGTCCAGCGGGAGGGGTCAATGAGCAGTTCTTC. Residues: CASSPAGGVNEQFF. The full variable domain, its missing parts supplied by reference TRBV28 and TRBJ2-1, is DVKVTQSSRYLVKRTGEKVFLECVQDMDHENMFWYRQDPGLGLRLIYFSYDVKMKEKGDIPEGYSVSREKKERFSLILESASTNQTSMYLCASSPAGGVNEQFFGPGTRLTVL.

The V gene is TRBV4-3, the J gene TRBJ2-7, with D hard to call. V lost 0 bases to trimming and J lost 0 bases, with 6 bases between them. Germline CDR1 LGHNA, CDR2 YSLEER. The CDR3 is 14 amino acids. The CDR3 loop is CASSQEDASYEQYF. CDR3 sequence (DNA): TGCGCCAGCAGCCAAGAGGACGCCTCCTACGAGCAGTACTTC.

The chain carries TRBV11-3 and TRBJ2-5, with 7 nucleotides matching TRBD1. The CDR3 extends over 13 amino acids. CDR1 is SGHNT and CDR2 is YENEEA in the germline V gene. The junction had 5 bases not matched to a gene; V was cut back by 6 bases and J by 4 bases. In DNA form, the CDR3 reads TGTGCCAGCAGTTCCGACAGGGCAGAGACCCAGTACTTC. Its protein product is CASSSDRAETQYF.

This chain uses TRBV27 with TRBJ2-6; the D is unclear. The CDR3 extends over 14 amino acids. Germline CDR1 MNHEY, CDR2 SMNVEV (reference sequence). Trimming removed 2 bases at V and 4 bases at J, with 6 bases between. The CDR3 protein is CASSLLTGANVLTF. In DNA form, the CDR3 reads TGTGCCAGCAGTTTACTCACCGGGGCCAACGTCCTGACTTTC.

This rearrangement joins TRBV10-3 to TRBJ2-5; D may be TRBD1 (5 bases). Looked up from germline, CDR1 is ENHRY and CDR2 is SYGVKD. Trimming removed 0 bases at V and 5 bases at J, with 10 bases between. The CDR3 covers 14 residues. CDR3 DNA: TGTGCCATCAGTGAGTCGTCAGGGCGGGAGACCCAGTACTTC. This codes for CAISESSGRETQYF.

CDR3 bases: TGCAGCGTTGACGGCAGGGGAGGGTCAGATACGCAGTATTTT. Its protein product is CSVDGRGGSDTQYF. The V call is TRBV29-1, the J call TRBJ2-3; possibly TRBD2 for D (7 bases). The CDR3 loop spans 14 amino acids. Germline-derived CDR1 and CDR2 are SQVTM and ANQGSEA. V was pared by 3 bases and J by 4 bases, with 14 bases between.

CDR3 protein: CASSSDGDRGFSYEQYF. The CDR3 nucleotides are TGTGCCAGCAGCTCTGACGGGGACAGGGGGTTCTCCTACGAGCAGTACTTC. This chain links TRBV21-1 with TRBJ2-7; the table's TRBD1 call for D was not verified on the DNA. TRBV21-1 is a pseudogene segment. This CDR3 is 17 amino acids long.

V usage is TRBV19 and J usage is TRBJ1-2, with TRBD1 matching 7 bases. Trimming at V came to 8 bases and at J to 3 bases, leaving 6 bases not matched to a gene. There are 13 residues in the CDR3. Germline CDR1 and CDR2: LNHDA and SQIVND (reference sequence). The CDR3 DNA reads as TGTGCCAGTTCACAGGGGTCCGACTATGGCTACACCTTC. It encodes CASSQGSDYGYTF.

This chain connects TRBV7-2 to TRBJ1-1; no reliable D call. CDR1 SGHTA and CDR2 FQGNSA come from the germline V gene. V lost 2 bases to trimming and J lost 0 bases, with 10 bases between them. CDR3 length: 15 residues. CDR3 sequence (DNA): TGTGCCAGCAGCTTAATGGTAGGAGTGAACACTGAAGCTTTCTTT. Translated: CASSLMVGVNTEAFF.

The chain has TRBV19 and TRBJ2-1; 7 nucleotides agree with TRBD2. The CDR3 has 16 residues. The germline V gene has CDR1 LNHDA and CDR2 SQIVND (reference sequence). J was trimmed by 1 base and V by 3 bases; bases with no gene match: 6. CDR3 sequence (DNA): TGTGCCAGTAGTATCTCAGCGGGAATTTCCTACAATGAGCAGTTCTTC. Protein: CASSISAGISYNEQFF. Complete variable domain (other parts from reference TRBV19 and TRBJ2-1): DGGITQSPKYLFRKEGQNVTLSCEQNLNHDAMYWYRQDPGQGLRLIYYSQIVNDFQKGDIAEGYSVSREKKESFPLTVTSAQKNPTAFYLCASSISAGISYNEQFFGPGTRLTVL.

The rearrangement links TRBV14 to TRBJ1-4, with TRBD1 matching over 9 bases. Germline V gene lookup returns CDR1 SGHDN and CDR2 FVKESK. The ends lost 3 bases at V and 7 bases at J; junction bases unmatched: 6. The CDR3 has 15 amino acids. As DNA, the CDR3 is TGTGCCAGCAGCCACCCACAGGGGGCTGGTGAAAAACTGTTTTTT. It encodes CASSHPQGAGEKLFF.

This sequence joins TRBV19 and TRBJ2-1, with a possible D match to TRBD2 (6 bases). There are 19 residues in the CDR3. The V end lost 9 bases, the J end lost 5 bases, and 32 bases lay between the germline ends. From germline, CDR1 is LNHDA and CDR2 SQIVND (reference sequence). CDR3 residues: CASRRTGSPGLARNNEQFF. The CDR3, as DNA: TGTGCCAGCCGCCGGACGGGTTCCCCGGGGCTAGCGAGGAACAATGAGCAGTTCTTC. Full variable domain (outside the CDR3, taken from reference TRBV19 and TRBJ2-1): DGGITQSPKYLFRKEGQNVTLSCEQNLNHDAMYWYRQDPGQGLRLIYYSQIVNDFQKGDIAEGYSVSREKKESFPLTVTSAQKNPTAFYLCASRRTGSPGLARNNEQFFGPGTRLTVL.

The chain links TRBV6-1 to TRBJ2-1; D is unresolved. Per the germline V gene, CDR1 is MNHNS and CDR2 is SASEGT. The CDR3 is 13 amino acids. With 4 bases removed from V and 7 bases from J, the gap between germline ends came to 11 bases. CDR3 bases: TGTGCCAGCAGTGTAGGGCGGATTAATGAGCAGTTCTTC. This translates into CASSVGRINEQFF.

The genes are TRBV27 and TRBJ2-7; 9 bases fit TRBD2. From germline, CDR1 is MNHEY and CDR2 SMNVEV (reference sequence). The V segment lost 6 bases and the J segment 2 bases; nucleotides outside the gene matches: 5. The CDR3 has 14 residues. CDR3 in amino acids: CASRNSGGTYEQYF. The CDR3 DNA reads as TGTGCCAGCAGAAATAGCGGGGGAACCTACGAGCAGTACTTC.

V is TRBV5-1 and J is TRBJ2-7; TRBD1 agrees at 9 bases. CDR1 SGHRS and CDR2 YFSETQ come from the germline V gene. J was trimmed by 1 base and V by 0 bases; bases with no gene match: 5. The CDR3 has 16 amino acids. The CDR3 is CASSLAPGQGSYEQYF. CDR3 nucleotide sequence: TGCGCCAGCAGCTTGGCTCCGGGACAGGGATCCTACGAGCAGTACTTC.

CDR3 protein: CASSYSTIGNTEAFF. The CDR3 bases are TGTGCCAGCAGTTACTCGACTATCGGGAACACTGAAGCTTTCTTT. J is TRBJ1-1 and V is TRBV6-6, with no clear D. The germline V gene has CDR1 MNHNY and CDR2 SVGAGI (reference sequence). The CDR3 has 15 residues. Trimming took 0 bases from V and 1 from J, leaving 9 bases between them.

This chain connects TRBV11-3 to TRBJ2-1, with D maybe TRBD2 (6 bases). V lost 0 bases to trimming and J lost 10 bases, with 22 bases between them. The CDR3 covers 17 residues. Germline V gives CDR1 SGHNT, CDR2 YENEEA. Here the CDR3 DNA reads TGTGCCAGCAGCTTAGATTTTATAGCGGTCCCGCTTCAGGAGCAGTTCTTC. Protein: CASSLDFIAVPLQEQFF.